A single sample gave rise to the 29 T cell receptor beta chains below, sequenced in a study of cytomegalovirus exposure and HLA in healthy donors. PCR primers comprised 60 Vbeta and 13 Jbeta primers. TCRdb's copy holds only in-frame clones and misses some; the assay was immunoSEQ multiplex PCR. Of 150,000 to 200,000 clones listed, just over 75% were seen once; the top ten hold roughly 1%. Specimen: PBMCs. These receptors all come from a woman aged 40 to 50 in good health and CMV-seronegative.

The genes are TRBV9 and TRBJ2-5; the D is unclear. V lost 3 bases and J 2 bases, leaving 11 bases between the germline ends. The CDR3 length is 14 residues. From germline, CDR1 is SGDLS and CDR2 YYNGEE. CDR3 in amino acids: CASSAGSMQETQYF. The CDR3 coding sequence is TGTGCCAGCAGCGCAGGCTCGATGCAAGAGACCCAGTACTTC.

The CDR3 nucleotides are TGTGCCAGCAGTGTTGCGGGAGGGCCCTACAATGAGCAGTTCTTC. This translates into CASSVAGGPYNEQFF. J is TRBJ2-1 and V is TRBV6-1; 9 nucleotides match TRBD2. In germline, CDR1 is MNHNS, CDR2 SASEGT. The CDR3 extends over 15 amino acids. Trimming removed 4 bases from V and 2 bases from J; junction bases left unmatched: 3.

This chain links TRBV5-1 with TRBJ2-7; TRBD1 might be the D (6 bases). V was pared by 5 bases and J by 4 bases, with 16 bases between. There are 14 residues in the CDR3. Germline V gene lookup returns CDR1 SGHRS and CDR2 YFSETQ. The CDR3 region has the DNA TGCGCCAGCAGGTTAACAGGGACCCCGTACGAGCAGTACTTC. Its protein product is CASRLTGTPYEQYF.

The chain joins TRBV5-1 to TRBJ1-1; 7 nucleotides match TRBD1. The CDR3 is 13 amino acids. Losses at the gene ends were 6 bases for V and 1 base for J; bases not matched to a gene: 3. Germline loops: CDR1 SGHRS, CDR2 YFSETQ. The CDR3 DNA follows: TGCGCCAGCAAGGGGACAGAGAACACTGAAGCTTTCTTT. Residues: CASKGTENTEAFF.

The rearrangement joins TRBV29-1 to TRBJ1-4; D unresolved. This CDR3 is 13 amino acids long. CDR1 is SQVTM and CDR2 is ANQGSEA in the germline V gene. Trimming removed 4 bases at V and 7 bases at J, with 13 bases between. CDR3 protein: CSVGAGRGEKLFF. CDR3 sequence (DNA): TGCAGCGTTGGCGCAGGCCGGGGTGAAAAACTGTTTTTT.

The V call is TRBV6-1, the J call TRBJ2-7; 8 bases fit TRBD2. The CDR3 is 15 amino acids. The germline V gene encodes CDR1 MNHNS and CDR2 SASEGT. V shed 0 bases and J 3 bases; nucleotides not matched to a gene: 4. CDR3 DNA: TGTGCCAGCAGTGAAGCCTCTAGCGGGTTCTACGAGCAGTACTTC. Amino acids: CASSEASSGFYEQYF.

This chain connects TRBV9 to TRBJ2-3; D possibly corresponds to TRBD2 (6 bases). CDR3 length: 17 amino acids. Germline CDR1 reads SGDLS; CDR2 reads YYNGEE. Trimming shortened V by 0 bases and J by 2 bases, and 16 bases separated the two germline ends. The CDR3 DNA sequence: TGTGCCAGCAGCGTAGCTTCGCAGGCGGGATTCACAGATACGCAGTATTTT. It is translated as CASSVASQAGFTDTQYF.

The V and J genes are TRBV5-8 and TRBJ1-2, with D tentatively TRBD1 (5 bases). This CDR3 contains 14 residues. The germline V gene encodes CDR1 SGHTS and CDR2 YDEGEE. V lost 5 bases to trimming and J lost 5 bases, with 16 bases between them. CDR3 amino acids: CASRSVFQGYGYTF. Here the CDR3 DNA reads TGTGCCAGCAGATCTGTATTTCAGGGTTATGGCTACACCTTC.

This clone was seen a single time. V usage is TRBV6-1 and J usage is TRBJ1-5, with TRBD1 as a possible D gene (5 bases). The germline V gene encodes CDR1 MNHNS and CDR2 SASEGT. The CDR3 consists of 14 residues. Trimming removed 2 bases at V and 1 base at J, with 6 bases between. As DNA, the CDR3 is TGTGCCAGCAGTGAATACAGGAGCAATCAGCCCCAGCATTTT. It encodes CASSEYRSNQPQHF.

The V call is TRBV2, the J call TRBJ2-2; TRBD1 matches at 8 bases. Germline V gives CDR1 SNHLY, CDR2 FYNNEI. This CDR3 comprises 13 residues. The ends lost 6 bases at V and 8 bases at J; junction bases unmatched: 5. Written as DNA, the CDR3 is TGTGCCAGCAGCGCAGGGGGCGCGGGGGAGCTGTTTTTT. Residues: CASSAGGAGELFF.

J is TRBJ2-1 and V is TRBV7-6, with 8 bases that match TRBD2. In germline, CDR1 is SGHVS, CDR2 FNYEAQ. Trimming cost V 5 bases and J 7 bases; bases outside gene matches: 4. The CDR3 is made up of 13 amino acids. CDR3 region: CASSPGTRNEQFF. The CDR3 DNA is TGTGCCAGCAGCCCCGGGACTAGAAATGAGCAGTTCTTC.

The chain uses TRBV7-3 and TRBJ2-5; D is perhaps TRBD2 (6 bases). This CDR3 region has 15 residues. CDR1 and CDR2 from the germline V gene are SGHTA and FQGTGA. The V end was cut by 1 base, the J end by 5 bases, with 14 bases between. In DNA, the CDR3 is TGTGCCAGCAGCTTAAACGGAAAGACTAGTGAGACCCAGTACTTC. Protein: CASSLNGKTSETQYF.

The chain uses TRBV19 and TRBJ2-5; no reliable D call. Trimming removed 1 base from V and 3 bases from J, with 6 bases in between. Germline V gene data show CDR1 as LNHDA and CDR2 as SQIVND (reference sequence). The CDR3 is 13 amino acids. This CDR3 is CASSIGLEETQYF. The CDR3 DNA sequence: TGTGCCAGTAGTATAGGGCTGGAAGAGACCCAGTACTTC.

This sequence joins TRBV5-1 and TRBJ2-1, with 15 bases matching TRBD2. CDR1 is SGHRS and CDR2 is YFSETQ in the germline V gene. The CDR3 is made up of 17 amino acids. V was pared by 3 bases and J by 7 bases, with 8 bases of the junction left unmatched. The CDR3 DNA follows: TGCGCCAGCAGCTCCCTACCGGGACTAGCGGGAGGAAATGAGCAGTTCTTC. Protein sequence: CASSSLPGLAGGNEQFF.

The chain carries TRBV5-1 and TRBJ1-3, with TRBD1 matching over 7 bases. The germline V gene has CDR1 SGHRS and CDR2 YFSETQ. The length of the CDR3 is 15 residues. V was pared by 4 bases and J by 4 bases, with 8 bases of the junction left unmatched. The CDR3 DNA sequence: TGCGCCAGCAGCGCGGGGACAGTTTACGGAAACACCATATATTTT. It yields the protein CASSAGTVYGNTIYF. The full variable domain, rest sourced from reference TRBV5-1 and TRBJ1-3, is KAGVTQTPRYLIKTRGQQVTLSCSPISGHRSVSWYQQTPGQGLQFLFEYFSETQRNKGNFPGRFSGRQFSNSRSEMNVSTLELGDSALYLCASSAGTVYGNTIYFGEGSWLTVV.

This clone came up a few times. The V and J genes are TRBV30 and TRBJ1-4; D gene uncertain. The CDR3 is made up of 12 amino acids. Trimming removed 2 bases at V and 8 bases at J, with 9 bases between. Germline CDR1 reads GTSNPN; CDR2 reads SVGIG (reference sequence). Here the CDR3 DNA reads TGTGCCTGGAGTAACATAAAGGAAAAACTGTTTTTT. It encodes CAWSNIKEKLFF. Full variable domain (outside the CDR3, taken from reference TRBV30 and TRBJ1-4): SQTIHQWPATLVQPVGSPLSLECTVEGTSNPNLYWYRQAAGRGLQLLFYSVGIGQISSEVPQNLSASRPQDRQFILSSKKLLLSDSGFYLCAWSNIKEKLFFGSGTQLSVL.

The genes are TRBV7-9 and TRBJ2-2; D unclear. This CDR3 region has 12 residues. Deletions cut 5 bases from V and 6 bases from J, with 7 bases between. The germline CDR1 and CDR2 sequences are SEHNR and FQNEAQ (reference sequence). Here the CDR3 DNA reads TGTGCCAGCAGCCCACTTCCCGGGGAGCTGTTTTTT. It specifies CASSPLPGELFF.

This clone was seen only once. The CDR3 DNA reads as TGTGCCAGCAGCCGGGGACTAGATAGAGAAGAGCAGTACTTC. Its translation: CASSRGLDREEQYF. The genes are TRBV7-6 and TRBJ2-7; 8 bases are shared with TRBD2. V lost 5 bases, J lost 7 bases, and 10 bases stayed unmatched. In germline, CDR1 is SGHVS, CDR2 FNYEAQ. CDR3 length: 14 residues.

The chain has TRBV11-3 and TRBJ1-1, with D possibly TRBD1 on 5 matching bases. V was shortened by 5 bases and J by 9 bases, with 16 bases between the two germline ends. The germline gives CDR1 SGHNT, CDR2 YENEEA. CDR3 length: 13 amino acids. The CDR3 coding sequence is TGTGCCAGCAGCCTAGGGGTCCCAGGGAAAGCTTTCTTT. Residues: CASSLGVPGKAFF.

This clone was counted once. The CDR3 DNA reads as TGCGCCAGCAGCCAAGAGGGAGAAAGGGTAGGGGAAAAACTGTTTTTT. Protein product: CASSQEGERVGEKLFF. The chain links TRBV4-1 to TRBJ1-4; no clear D. Between the trimmed V and J ends, which lost 0 bases and 8 bases, there was a span of 16 bases. The CDR3 length is 16 residues. The germline gives CDR1 MGHRA, CDR2 YSYEKL.

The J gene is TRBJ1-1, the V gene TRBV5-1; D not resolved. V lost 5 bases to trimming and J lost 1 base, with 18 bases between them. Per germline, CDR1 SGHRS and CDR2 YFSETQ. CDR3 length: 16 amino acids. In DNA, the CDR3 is TGCGCCAGCAGTGCCGGAGCGGGAGGGAGGAACACTGAAGCTTTCTTT. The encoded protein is CASSAGAGGRNTEAFF.

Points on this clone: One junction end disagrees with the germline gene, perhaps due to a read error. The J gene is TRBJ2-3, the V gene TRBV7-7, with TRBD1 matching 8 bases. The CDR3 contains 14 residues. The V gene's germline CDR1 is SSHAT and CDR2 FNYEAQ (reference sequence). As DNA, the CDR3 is TGTGCTAGCAGCTTACGGACAGGGAGTTATACGCAGTATTTT. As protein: CASSLRTGSYTQYF.

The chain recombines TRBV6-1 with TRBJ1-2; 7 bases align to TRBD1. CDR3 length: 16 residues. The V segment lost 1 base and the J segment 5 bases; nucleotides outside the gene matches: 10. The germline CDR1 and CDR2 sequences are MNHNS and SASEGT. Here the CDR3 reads CASSEGVRQGLYGYTF. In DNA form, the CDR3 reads TGTGCCAGCAGTGAAGGGGTACGACAGGGTCTATATGGCTACACCTTC.

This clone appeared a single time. CDR3 sequence: CASSLGQWTYEQYF. The CDR3 DNA is TGTGCCAGCAGTTTAGGGCAGTGGACCTACGAGCAGTACTTC. The V gene is TRBV28, the J gene TRBJ2-7; D gene unclear. This CDR3 is 14 amino acids long. V was trimmed by 2 bases and J by 2 bases, leaving 10 bases between them. Germline V gene lookup returns CDR1 MDHEN and CDR2 SYDVKM.

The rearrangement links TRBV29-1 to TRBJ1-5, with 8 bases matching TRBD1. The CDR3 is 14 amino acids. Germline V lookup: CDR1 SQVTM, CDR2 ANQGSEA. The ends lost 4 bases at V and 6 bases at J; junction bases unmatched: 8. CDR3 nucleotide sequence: TGCAGCGTTGCCGTGGGGCAGGGGGCTCAGCCCCAGCATTTT. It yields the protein CSVAVGQGAQPQHF.

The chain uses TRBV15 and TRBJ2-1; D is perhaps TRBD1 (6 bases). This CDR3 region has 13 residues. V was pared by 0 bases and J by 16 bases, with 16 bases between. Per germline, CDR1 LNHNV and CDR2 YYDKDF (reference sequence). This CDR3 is CATSRDSGQPLFF. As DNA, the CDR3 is TGTGCCACCAGCAGAGATTCTGGACAGCCCCTCTTCTTC.

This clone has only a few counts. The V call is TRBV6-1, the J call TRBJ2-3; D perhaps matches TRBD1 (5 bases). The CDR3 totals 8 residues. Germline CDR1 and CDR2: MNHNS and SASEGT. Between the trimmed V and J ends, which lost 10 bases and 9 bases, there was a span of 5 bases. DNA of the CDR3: TGTGCCACAGGGACGCAGTATTTT. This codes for CATGTQYF.

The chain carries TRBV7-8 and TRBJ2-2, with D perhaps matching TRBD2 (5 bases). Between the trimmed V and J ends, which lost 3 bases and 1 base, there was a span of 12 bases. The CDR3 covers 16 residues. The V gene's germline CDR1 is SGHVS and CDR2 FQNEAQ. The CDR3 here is CASSFGRRENTGELFF. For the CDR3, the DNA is TGTGCCAGCAGCTTTGGGAGACGAGAGAACACCGGGGAGCTGTTTTTT.

CDR3 protein: CASSLSNEQFF. The DNA for the CDR3 is TGTGCCAGCAGTTTATCTAATGAGCAGTTCTTC. The rearrangement links TRBV28 to TRBJ2-1; no firm D call. Trimming left V 1 base short and J 7 bases short, with 2 bases between. The CDR3 runs 11 residues. Looked up from germline, CDR1 is MDHEN and CDR2 is SYDVKM.